The 27 T cell receptor beta chains reported below all come from one sample, sequenced in a study of cytotoxic CD8 clonotypes in ibrutinib-treated CLL. Here immunoSEQ multiplex PCR was the method, and the copy in TCRdb shows in-frame clones only, minus some. Counted here are a few hundred thousand clones, 67% occurring once; the ten biggest clones make up roughly 6.7%. This specimen was PBMCs, taken after 36 months of ibrutinib treatment. The receptor source for this set is a human donor with chronic lymphocytic leukemia.

The genes are TRBV29-1 and TRBJ2-5, with a tentative D call TRBD2 (5 bases). Germline V gene lookup returns CDR1 SQVTM and CDR2 ANQGSEA. There are 13 residues in the CDR3. With 4 bases removed from V and 6 bases from J, the gap between germline ends came to 15 bases. CDR3 sequence (DNA): TGCAGCGTTGGATCCCCTAGGGAGAAGACCCAGTACTTC. This encodes CSVGSPREKTQYF.

This clone was detected only a few times. The V gene is TRBV13, the J gene TRBJ2-1, with 9 bases identical to TRBD1. Germline CDR1 is PRHDT and CDR2 is FYEKMQ (reference sequence). V lost 5 bases and J lost 5; bases outside the gene matches: 7. The CDR3 contains 15 residues. The DNA of the CDR3 is TGTGCCAGCAGCGGGGGAGGACAGGGGAACAATGAGCAGTTCTTC. Its protein product is CASSGGGQGNNEQFF.

The V gene is TRBV18, the J gene TRBJ2-3; 9 positions match TRBD2. The CDR3 runs 16 residues. V shed 2 bases, J shed 4 bases, and the junction held 7 bases outside the gene matches. CDR1 and CDR2 from the germline V gene are KGHSH and LQKENI. The CDR3 is CASSPKRGVVPDTQYF. In nucleotides, the CDR3 is TGTGCCAGCTCACCAAAGCGGGGGGTTGTCCCAGATACGCAGTATTTT.

This clone was counted only a few times. The J gene is TRBJ2-7, the V gene TRBV7-8, with TRBD2 matching over 7 bases. This CDR3 has 14 amino acids. Germline V gene sequence: CDR1 SGHVS, CDR2 FQNEAQ. Trimming cost V 5 bases and J 4 bases; bases outside gene matches: 8. CDR3: CASSPRELAYEQYF. CDR3 sequence (DNA): TGTGCCAGCAGCCCGCGGGAGTTGGCGTACGAGCAGTACTTC. The whole variable domain, filled in from reference TRBV7-8 and TRBJ2-7, reads GAGVSQSPRYKVAKRGQDVALRCDPISGHVSLFWYQQALGQGPEFLTYFQNEAQLDKSGLPSDRFFAERPEGSVSTLKIQRTQQEDSAVYLCASSPRELAYEQYFGPGTRLTVT.

The V and J genes are TRBV4-3 and TRBJ1-2; D may be TRBD1 (5 bases). V was trimmed by 0 bases and J by 4 bases, leaving 9 bases between them. This CDR3 has 14 residues. Looked up from germline, CDR1 is LGHNA and CDR2 is YSLEER. CDR3 nucleotide sequence: TGCGCCAGCAGCCAAGATCGGGGGGGCTATGGCTACACCTTC. Translating gives CASSQDRGGYGYTF.

This clone was seen a single time. The rearrangement joins TRBV4-2 to TRBJ2-7, with 7 bases matching TRBD2. Trimming removed 0 bases from V and 0 bases from J; junction bases left unmatched: 2. The CDR3 runs 15 residues. Germline CDR1 and CDR2: LGHNA and YNFKEQ. The CDR3 is CASSQEAGFSYEQYF. The CDR3 DNA sequence: TGTGCCAGCAGCCAAGAAGCGGGGTTCTCCTACGAGCAGTACTTC.

The rearrangement joins TRBV18 to TRBJ1-4, with D perhaps TRBD1 (6 bases). The V and J ends lost 2 bases and 2 bases respectively, with 9 bases between them. Looked up from germline, CDR1 is KGHSH and CDR2 is LQKENI. The CDR3 has 15 residues. DNA of the CDR3: TGTGCCAGCTCACCAATGGGGGGCACTAATGAAAAACTGTTTTTT. This gives the protein CASSPMGGTNEKLFF.

J is TRBJ1-1 and V is TRBV7-2; D unclear. The CDR3 is 13 residues long. V dropped 5 bases and J dropped 3 bases, with 10 bases sitting between them. Looked up from germline, CDR1 is SGHTA and CDR2 is FQGNSA. The CDR3 region has the DNA TGTGCCAGCAGCACCTCCTGGGACACTGAAGCTTTCTTT. Translation: CASSTSWDTEAFF.

This chain connects TRBV4-1 to TRBJ2-7; 7 nucleotides align to TRBD1. J gave up 3 bases and V 3 bases, and 5 bases lay outside the gene matches. Germline lookup yields CDR1 MGHRA and CDR2 YSYEKL. The CDR3 runs 14 residues. In nucleotides, the CDR3 is TGCGCCAGCAGCCAGAGACAGGGTCTCTACGAGCAGTACTTC. It encodes CASSQRQGLYEQYF.

The genes are TRBV9 and TRBJ1-2; 8 positions match TRBD1. The junction had 6 bases not matched to a gene; V was cut back by 4 bases and J by 4 bases. This CDR3 spans 14 amino acids. Germline V gene lookup returns CDR1 SGDLS and CDR2 YYNGEE. DNA for the CDR3: TGTGCCAGCAGCACGCGGACAGGGCCCTATGGCTACACCTTC. Translating it yields CASSTRTGPYGYTF.

As to this clone: The identical CDR3 is also encoded by other nucleotide sequences in the sample. V and J are TRBV18 and TRBJ2-7, with TRBD1 matching 9 bases. The V gene end was trimmed by 6 bases and the J gene end by 6 bases; junction bases not matched to a gene: 6. Germline-derived CDR1 and CDR2 are KGHSH and LQKENI. This CDR3 region has 13 residues. For the CDR3, the DNA is TGTGCCAGCTCGCTGGACAGGGGATCCGAGCAGTACTTC. Residues: CASSLDRGSEQYF.

The CDR3 DNA sequence: TGTGCCACCAGGGTACGACAACAAAAGTCGTACCAAGAGACCCAGTACTTC. This translates into CATRVRQQKSYQETQYF. This sequence joins TRBV25-1 and TRBJ2-5; D is perhaps TRBD1 (5 bases). Per the germline V gene, CDR1 is MGHDK and CDR2 is SYGVNS. V lost 10 bases and J 0 bases, leaving 24 bases between the germline ends. This CDR3 is 17 amino acids long.

The chain joins TRBV13 to TRBJ2-5; D unresolved. Germline CDR1 and CDR2: PRHDT and FYEKMQ (reference sequence). V lost 4 bases and J lost 3, with 12 bases in between. CDR3 length: 14 residues. CDR3 nucleotides: TGTGCCAGCAGCTCACGGGCGCCGAAAGAGACCCAGTACTTC. It translates to CASSSRAPKETQYF. Complete variable domain (other parts from reference TRBV13 and TRBJ2-5): AAGVIQSPRHLIKEKRETATLKCYPIPRHDTVYWYQQGPGQDPQFLISFYEKMQSDKGSIPDRFSAQQFSDYHSELNMSSLELGDSALYFCASSSRAPKETQYFGPGTRLLVL.

This chain uses TRBV4-1 with TRBJ2-1; the D gene is possibly TRBD1 (6 bases). Germline V gene data show CDR1 as MGHRA and CDR2 as YSYEKL. The ends were cut back, 4 bases at V and 0 bases at J, with 13 bases in the middle. The CDR3 runs to 16 residues. The CDR3 spells CASSRGWGLSYNEQFF. Here the CDR3 DNA reads TGCGCCAGCAGCCGGGGGTGGGGGCTCTCCTACAATGAGCAGTTCTTC.

The CDR3 nucleotides are TGTGCCAGCAGTGGGGAGATCACTGAAGCTTTCTTT. Translating it yields CASSGEITEAFF. This chain uses TRBV25-1 with TRBJ1-1; D remains unclear. The CDR3 consists of 12 residues. The germline V gene has CDR1 MGHDK and CDR2 SYGVNS. Trimming cost V 4 bases and J 4 bases, with 7 bases left between them.

This clone was found a few times. The chain has TRBV4-1 and TRBJ1-2; D is unclear. This CDR3 region has 14 residues. Between the trimmed V and J ends, which lost 3 bases and 0 bases, there was a span of 8 bases. Per the germline V gene, CDR1 is MGHRA and CDR2 is YSYEKL. The CDR3 protein is CASSHLTPNYGYTF. In nucleotides, the CDR3 is TGCGCCAGCAGCCACCTAACACCTAACTATGGCTACACCTTC.

Only a few counts were recorded for this clone. The gene calls are TRBV28 and TRBJ1-2; possible D gene TRBD1, 6 bases. The CDR3 is made up of 16 amino acids. Germline CDR1 MDHEN, CDR2 SYDVKM. The V gene lost 3 bases and the J gene lost 3 bases, with 17 bases spanning the gap. CDR3 amino acids: CASSLGGAAAHYGYTF. CDR3 bases: TGTGCCAGCAGTTTGGGGGGGGCGGCGGCCCACTATGGCTACACCTTC.

This chain links TRBV7-6 with TRBJ2-3; 11 positions agree with TRBD2. J was trimmed by 8 bases and V by 5 bases; bases with no gene match: 9. Germline CDR1 and CDR2: SGHVS and FNYEAQ. The CDR3 runs 15 residues. The CDR3 region is CASSRSGRARSTQYF. The CDR3 DNA is TGTGCCAGCAGCCGTAGCGGGAGGGCCCGAAGTACGCAGTATTTT. Full variable domain (missing parts from reference TRBV7-6 and TRBJ2-3): GAGVSQSPRYKVTKRGQDVALRCDPISGHVSLYWYRQALGQGPEFLTYFNYEAQQDKSGLPNDRFSAERPEGSISTLTIQRTEQRDSAMYRCASSRSGRARSTQYFGPGTRLTVL.

The V call is TRBV4-1, the J call TRBJ2-1; 7 nucleotides line up with TRBD2. The CDR3 consists of 15 residues. Germline V gene lookup returns CDR1 MGHRA and CDR2 YSYEKL. After removal of 2 bases from V and 5 bases from J, the junction contained 6 bases not matched to a gene. The CDR3 protein is CASSQTAGRDNEQFF. The CDR3 bases are TGCGCCAGCAGCCAAACAGCGGGGCGAGACAATGAGCAGTTCTTC.

The gene calls are TRBV2 and TRBJ1-2, with D unresolved. Germline CDR1 SNHLY, CDR2 FYNNEI. The V and J ends lost 6 bases and 0 bases respectively, with 8 bases between them. This CDR3 contains 13 residues. In DNA, the CDR3 is TGTGCCAGCAGCGCCGAAACTAACTATGGCTACACCTTC. The encoded protein is CASSAETNYGYTF.

The chain employs TRBV5-1 and TRBJ2-5; 8 positions match TRBD2. V was clipped by 2 bases and J by 3 bases; unmatched bases: 6. Looked up from germline, CDR1 is SGHRS and CDR2 is YFSETQ. This CDR3 is 15 amino acids long. The CDR3 loop reads CASSFEVGREETQYF. CDR3 nucleotide sequence: TGCGCCAGCAGCTTCGAAGTCGGGAGGGAAGAGACCCAGTACTTC.

V is TRBV4-1 and J is TRBJ2-7; D unclear. From germline, CDR1 is MGHRA and CDR2 YSYEKL. V was cut by 1 base and J by 0 bases, with 13 bases left in between. The CDR3 has 16 residues. CDR3 DNA sequence: TGCGCCAGCAGCCAAGTATTCGGACCCAGCTCCTACGAGCAGTACTTC. Residues: CASSQVFGPSSYEQYF.

This clone showed up just a few times. The V and J genes are TRBV19 and TRBJ2-7; D is unresolved. Trimming removed 1 base at V and 3 bases at J, with 4 bases between. Germline lookup yields CDR1 LNHDA and CDR2 SQIVND (reference sequence). There are 12 residues in the CDR3. The CDR3 is CASSIGGYEQYF. In DNA, the CDR3 is TGTGCCAGTAGTATAGGGGGCTACGAGCAGTACTTC.

This rearrangement joins TRBV21-1 to TRBJ2-2; TRBD1, the table's D call, lacks a check against the DNA. TRBV21-1 is designated a pseudogene. This CDR3 has 18 amino acids. Written as DNA, the CDR3 is TGTGCCAGCAGCAAAGCGCTGAAGGCAGGGCCGAACACCGGGGAGCTGTTTTTT. This gives the protein CASSKALKAGPNTGELFF.

The chain uses TRBV7-9 and TRBJ2-7; 7 bases line up with TRBD1. CDR3 length: 13 amino acids. The junction had 3 bases not matched to a gene; V was cut back by 1 base and J by 6 bases. The germline V gene encodes CDR1 SEHNR and CDR2 FQNEAQ (reference sequence). CDR3 amino acids: CASSLGGGGEQYF. DNA of the CDR3: TGTGCCAGCAGCTTAGGAGGGGGCGGCGAGCAGTACTTC.

The genes are TRBV29-1 and TRBJ1-1; D gene uncertain. Germline V lookup: CDR1 SQVTM, CDR2 ANQGSEA. Trimming removed 3 bases from V and 8 bases from J, with 19 bases in between. CDR3 length equals 14 residues. CDR3 in amino acids: CSVEDGFMMGEAFF. DNA for the CDR3: TGCAGCGTTGAGGATGGTTTTATGATGGGAGAAGCTTTCTTT.

The rearrangement links TRBV10-1 to TRBJ2-5, with D hard to call. The length of the CDR3 is 13 residues. In germline, CDR1 is WNHNN, CDR2 SYGVQD (reference sequence). Trimming took off 6 bases at V and 7 bases at J, with 15 bases between the two ends. CDR3 protein: CASSPRRDGTQYF. For the CDR3, the DNA is TGCGCCAGCAGCCCCCGCAGAGACGGGACCCAGTACTTC.